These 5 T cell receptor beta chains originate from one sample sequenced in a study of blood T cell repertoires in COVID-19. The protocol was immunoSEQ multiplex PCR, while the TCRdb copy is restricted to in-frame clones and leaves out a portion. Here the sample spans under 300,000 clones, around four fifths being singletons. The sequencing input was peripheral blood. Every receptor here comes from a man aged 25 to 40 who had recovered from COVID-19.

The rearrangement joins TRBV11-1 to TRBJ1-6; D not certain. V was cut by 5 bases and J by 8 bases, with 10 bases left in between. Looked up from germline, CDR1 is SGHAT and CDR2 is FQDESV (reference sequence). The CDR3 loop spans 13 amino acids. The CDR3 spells CASSPQRDSPLHF. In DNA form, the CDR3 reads TGTGCCAGCAGCCCCCAGCGGGATTCACCCCTCCACTTT.

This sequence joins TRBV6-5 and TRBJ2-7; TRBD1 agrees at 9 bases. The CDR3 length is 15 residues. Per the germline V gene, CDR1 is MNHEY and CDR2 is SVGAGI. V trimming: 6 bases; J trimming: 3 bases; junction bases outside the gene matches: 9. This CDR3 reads CASSHGGTGIYEQYV. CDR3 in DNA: TGTGCCAGCAGCCACGGAGGGACAGGGATCTACGAGCAGTACGTC.

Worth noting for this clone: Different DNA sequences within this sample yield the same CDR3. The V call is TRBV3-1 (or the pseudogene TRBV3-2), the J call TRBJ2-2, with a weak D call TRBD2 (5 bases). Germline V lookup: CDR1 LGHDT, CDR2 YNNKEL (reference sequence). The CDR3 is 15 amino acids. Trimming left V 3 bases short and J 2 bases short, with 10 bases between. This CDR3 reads CASSQARGNTGELFF. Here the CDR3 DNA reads TGTGCCAGCAGCCAGGCTCGGGGAAACACCGGGGAGCTGTTTTTT.

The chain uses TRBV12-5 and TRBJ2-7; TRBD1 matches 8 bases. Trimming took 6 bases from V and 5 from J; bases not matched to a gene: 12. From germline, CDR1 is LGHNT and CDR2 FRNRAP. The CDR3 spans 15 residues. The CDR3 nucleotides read TGTGCTAGTGGAGACAGGGGAAGGGTTAAGAACGAGCAGTACTTC. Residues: CASGDRGRVKNEQYF.

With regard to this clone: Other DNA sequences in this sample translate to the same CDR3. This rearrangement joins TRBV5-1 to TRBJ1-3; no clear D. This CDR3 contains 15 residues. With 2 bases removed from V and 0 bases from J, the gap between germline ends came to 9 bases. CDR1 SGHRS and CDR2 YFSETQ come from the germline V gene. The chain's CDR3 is CASSFAGGSGNTIYF. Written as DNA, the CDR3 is TGCGCCAGCAGCTTTGCCGGTGGCTCTGGAAACACCATATATTTT.